This is a list of T cell receptor beta chains from one sample in a study of blood T cell repertoires in COVID-19. Repertoires were generated with immunoSEQ multiplex PCR, while TCRdb's copy carries only in-frame clones and drops some. The sample shows around 470,000 clones, roughly 87% of them seen only once. The sequencing sample was made of peripheral blood. The receptors shown here come from a young man with COVID-19, enrolled during active disease. Both conserved end residues are part of each CDR3. D genes are given only for firm matches. Only some rows state a clone size, as once, few, many or a class for expanded clones.

V gene: TRBV25-1; J gene: TRBJ1-1; clone size: -; CDR3 length: 14; D gene: TRBD1; CDR3 protein: CASRAQGWNTEAFF; CDR3 DNA: TGTGCCAGCAGAGCACAGGGGTGGAACACTGAAGCTTTCTTT
V gene: TRBV18; J gene: TRBJ2-5; clone size: once; CDR3 length: 15; D gene: TRBD2; CDR3 protein: CASSPPGLAWETQYF; CDR3 DNA: TGTGCCAGCTCACCTCCGGGACTAGCCTGGGAGACCCAGTACTTC
V gene: TRBV11-2; J gene: TRBJ2-7; clone size: -; CDR3 length: 16; D gene: TRBD2; CDR3 protein: CASSRTSGRLAYEQYF; CDR3 DNA: TGTGCCAGCAGCAGGACTAGCGGGAGATTAGCCTACGAGCAGTACTTC
V gene: TRBV19; J gene: TRBJ1-2; clone size: -; CDR3 length: 15; D gene: TRBD1; CDR3 protein: CASSIISGTGEGYTF; CDR3 DNA: TGTGCCAGTAGTATCATCTCCGGGACAGGGGAGGGCTACACCTTC
V gene: TRBV29-1; J gene: TRBJ2-7; clone size: -; CDR3 length: 12; D gene: TRBD1; CDR3 protein: CSYTGGSYEQYF; CDR3 DNA: TGCAGCTACACAGGGGGCTCCTACGAGCAGTACTTC
V gene: TRBV3-1/TRBV3-2; J gene: TRBJ2-5; clone size: once; CDR3 length: 14; D gene: TRBD2; CDR3 protein: CASSQVLLAGAQYF; CDR3 DNA: TGTGCCAGCAGCCAAGTATTACTAGCGGGGGCCCAGTACTTC
V gene: TRBV6-5; J gene: TRBJ1-2; clone size: -; CDR3 length: 12; D gene: -; CDR3 protein: CASSYQGDGYTF; CDR3 DNA: TGTGCCAGCAGTTACCAGGGTGATGGCTACACCTTC
V gene: TRBV11-2; J gene: TRBJ2-1; clone size: -; CDR3 length: 15; D gene: -; CDR3 protein: CASSLVQGLANKQFF; CDR3 DNA: TGTGCCAGCAGCTTAGTCCAGGGGCTGGCCAATAAGCAGTTCTTC
V gene: TRBV5-1; J gene: TRBJ1-3; clone size: -; CDR3 length: 15; D gene: TRBD1; CDR3 protein: CASSHQGGDGNTIYF; CDR3 DNA: TGCGCCAGCAGCCATCAGGGGGGCGATGGAAACACCATATATTTT
V gene: TRBV3-1/TRBV3-2; J gene: TRBJ1-6; clone size: -; CDR3 length: 14; D gene: TRBD1; CDR3 protein: CASSQGYRGSPLHF; CDR3 DNA: TGTGCCAGCAGCCAAGGATACAGGGGTTCACCCCTCCACTTT
V gene: TRBV2; J gene: TRBJ2-3; clone size: -; CDR3 length: 16; D gene: TRBD2; CDR3 protein: CASTLTSGSIVDTQYF; CDR3 DNA: TGTGCCAGCACCCTGACTAGCGGGAGTATTGTAGATACGCAGTATTTT
V gene: TRBV2; J gene: TRBJ1-5; clone size: -; CDR3 length: 19; D gene: -; CDR3 protein: CASSTSVSAGVYSNQPQHF; CDR3 DNA: TGTGCCAGCAGCACCTCGGTATCTGCGGGGGTATATAGCAATCAGCCCCAGCATTTT
V gene: TRBV18; J gene: TRBJ1-1; clone size: -; CDR3 length: 15; D gene: TRBD1; CDR3 protein: CASSPPNRDSFEAFF; CDR3 DNA: TGTGCCAGCTCACCCCCCAACCGGGACAGCTTTGAAGCTTTCTTT
V gene: TRBV2; J gene: TRBJ2-5; clone size: -; CDR3 length: 13; D gene: TRBD1; CDR3 protein: CASSNDRGETQYF; CDR3 DNA: TGTGCCAGCAGTAATGACAGGGGAGAGACCCAGTACTTC
V gene: TRBV7-9; J gene: TRBJ2-5; clone size: -; CDR3 length: 18; D gene: TRBD2; CDR3 protein: CASSLSFPSGGAGETQYF; CDR3 DNA: TGTGCCAGCAGCTTAAGTTTTCCTAGCGGGGGGGCCGGAGAGACCCAGTACTTC
V gene: TRBV24-1; J gene: TRBJ2-1; clone size: -; CDR3 length: 15; D gene: -; CDR3 protein: CATSDLGQQDNEQFF; CDR3 DNA: TGTGCCACCAGTGACCTGGGACAACAAGACAATGAGCAGTTCTTC
V gene: TRBV28; J gene: TRBJ2-1; clone size: -; CDR3 length: 14; D gene: -; CDR3 protein: CASSLLRINNEQFF; CDR3 DNA: TGTGCCAGCAGTCTGTTGCGGATAAACAATGAGCAGTTCTTC
V gene: TRBV2; J gene: TRBJ1-1; clone size: -; CDR3 length: 12; D gene: -; CDR3 protein: CASRVGWGEAFF; CDR3 DNA: TGTGCCAGCAGGGTGGGGTGGGGAGAGGCTTTCTTT
V gene: TRBV13; J gene: TRBJ2-5; clone size: -; CDR3 length: 15; D gene: -; CDR3 protein: CASSLGAGALETQYF; CDR3 DNA: TGTGCCAGCAGTTTAGGGGCAGGGGCTCTAGAGACCCAGTACTTC
V gene: TRBV2; J gene: TRBJ1-3; clone size: -; CDR3 length: 14; D gene: -; CDR3 protein: CASSQQGTGNTIYF; CDR3 DNA: TGTGCCAGCAGCCAACAGGGAACTGGAAACACCATATATTTT
V gene: TRBV11-2; J gene: TRBJ1-1; clone size: -; CDR3 length: 12; D gene: -; CDR3 protein: CASSSSLTEAFF; CDR3 DNA: TGTGCCAGCAGCTCCTCCTTGACTGAAGCTTTCTTT
V gene: TRBV11-2; J gene: TRBJ2-1; clone size: -; CDR3 length: 17; D gene: -; CDR3 protein: CASSSLGTGVSYNEQFF; CDR3 DNA: TGTGCCAGCAGCTCCCTCGGTACGGGAGTCTCCTACAATGAGCAGTTCTTC
V gene: TRBV27; J gene: TRBJ1-1; clone size: -; CDR3 length: 12; D gene: -; CDR3 protein: CASSFGGGEAFF; CDR3 DNA: TGTGCCAGCAGTTTCGGCGGGGGAGAAGCTTTCTTT
V gene: TRBV25-1; J gene: TRBJ2-1; clone size: -; CDR3 length: 15; D gene: -; CDR3 protein: CASSDQRSSYNEQFF; CDR3 DNA: TGTGCCAGCAGTGACCAGCGGAGCTCCTACAATGAGCAGTTCTTC
V gene: TRBV5-1; J gene: TRBJ2-5; clone size: -; CDR3 length: 16; D gene: TRBD1; CDR3 protein: CASSNGTGSYQETQYF; CDR3 DNA: TGCGCCAGCAGCAACGGGACAGGGTCCTACCAAGAGACCCAGTACTTC
V gene: TRBV9; J gene: TRBJ2-5; clone size: -; CDR3 length: 16; D gene: TRBD2; CDR3 protein: CASSPGGRGGLETQYF; CDR3 DNA: TGTGCCAGCAGCCCTGGCGGGCGGGGGGGGTTAGAGACCCAGTACTTC
V gene: TRBV3-1/TRBV3-2; J gene: TRBJ2-3; clone size: -; CDR3 length: 16; D gene: TRBD2; CDR3 protein: CASSLTSGSSTDTQYF; CDR3 DNA: TGTGCCAGCAGTCTTACTAGCGGAAGTAGCACAGATACGCAGTATTTT
V gene: TRBV3-1/TRBV3-2; J gene: TRBJ1-2; clone size: -; CDR3 length: 13; D gene: -; CDR3 protein: CASSQEGGSPYTF; CDR3 DNA: TGTGCCAGCAGCCAAGAAGGAGGGTCCCCGTACACCTTC
V gene: TRBV7-2; J gene: TRBJ1-2; clone size: once; CDR3 length: 17; D gene: -; CDR3 protein: CASSLATGTRTAYGYTF; CDR3 DNA: TGTGCCAGCAGCTTAGCTACGGGGACTCGGACGGCCTATGGCTACACCTTC
V gene: TRBV29-1; J gene: TRBJ2-2; clone size: -; CDR3 length: 12; D gene: TRBD1; CDR3 protein: CSGTGGTGELFF; CDR3 DNA: TGCAGCGGGACAGGGGGAACCGGGGAGCTGTTTTTT
V gene: TRBV25-1; J gene: TRBJ2-7; clone size: -; CDR3 length: 13; D gene: TRBD1; CDR3 protein: CASYSDRGLEQYF; CDR3 DNA: TGTGCCAGCTACTCGGACAGGGGGCTCGAGCAGTACTTC
V gene: TRBV6-5; J gene: TRBJ1-1; clone size: -; CDR3 length: 12; D gene: -; CDR3 protein: CASRRPNTEAFF; CDR3 DNA: TGTGCCAGCAGGAGGCCTAACACTGAAGCTTTCTTT
V gene: TRBV6-5; J gene: TRBJ2-5; clone size: -; CDR3 length: 16; D gene: -; CDR3 protein: CASSSPQGIPQETQYF; CDR3 DNA: TGTGCCAGCAGTTCTCCCCAGGGGATTCCACAAGAGACCCAGTACTTC
V gene: TRBV3-1/TRBV3-2; J gene: TRBJ1-5; clone size: -; CDR3 length: 16; D gene: -; CDR3 protein: CASRSLGQGRAQPQHF; CDR3 DNA: TGTGCCAGCAGATCCCTCGGGCAGGGCAGGGCTCAGCCCCAGCATTTT
V gene: TRBV29-1; J gene: TRBJ1-1; clone size: -; CDR3 length: 16; D gene: -; CDR3 protein: CSVEDWGRLRNTEAFF; CDR3 DNA: TGCAGCGTTGAAGATTGGGGGCGCCTAAGGAACACTGAAGCTTTCTTT
V gene: TRBV5-5; J gene: TRBJ2-7; clone size: -; CDR3 length: 15; D gene: -; CDR3 protein: CASSFFGPGGDEQYF; CDR3 DNA: -
V gene: TRBV29-1; J gene: TRBJ2-1; clone size: -; CDR3 length: 12; D gene: TRBD1; CDR3 protein: CSVDRELDEQFF; CDR3 DNA: TGCAGCGTGGACAGGGAATTAGATGAGCAGTTCTTC
V gene: TRBV10-3; J gene: TRBJ2-1; clone size: -; CDR3 length: 12; D gene: TRBD2; CDR3 protein: CAILTSSNEQFF; CDR3 DNA: TGTGCCATATTGACTAGCTCCAATGAGCAGTTCTTC
V gene: TRBV5-1; J gene: TRBJ1-1; clone size: -; CDR3 length: 13; D gene: -; CDR3 protein: CASSPAGNTEAFF; CDR3 DNA: TGCGCCAGCAGCCCGGCGGGGAACACTGAAGCTTTCTTT
V gene: TRBV19; J gene: TRBJ2-7; clone size: -; CDR3 length: 15; D gene: TRBD1; CDR3 protein: CASSVPQGSLHEQYF; CDR3 DNA: TGTGCCAGTAGTGTACCACAGGGGTCTCTTCACGAGCAGTACTTC
V gene: TRBV2; J gene: TRBJ2-7; clone size: -; CDR3 length: 13; D gene: -; CDR3 protein: CASSEEQSYEQYF; CDR3 DNA: TGTGCCAGCAGTGAAGAACAGTCCTACGAGCAGTACTTC
V gene: TRBV6-4; J gene: TRBJ1-2; clone size: few; CDR3 length: 13; D gene: -; CDR3 protein: CASSAGQGYGYTF; CDR3 DNA: TGTGCCAGCAGCGCAGGGCAGGGGTATGGCTACACCTTC
V gene: TRBV4-1; J gene: TRBJ2-3; clone size: -; CDR3 length: 16; D gene: TRBD2; CDR3 protein: CASSQVSLAGADTQYF; CDR3 DNA: TGCGCCAGCAGCCAAGTCTCACTAGCGGGTGCAGATACGCAGTATTTT
V gene: TRBV30; J gene: TRBJ2-1; clone size: -; CDR3 length: 17; D gene: -; CDR3 protein: CAWSVRGRPSSYNEQFF; CDR3 DNA: TGTGCCTGGAGTGTACGTGGGAGGCCCAGCTCCTACAATGAGCAGTTCTTC
V gene: TRBV3-1/TRBV3-2; J gene: TRBJ2-5; clone size: few; CDR3 length: 14; D gene: -; CDR3 protein: CASSRSATQETQYF; CDR3 DNA: TGTGCCAGCAGCCGAAGCGCAACGCAAGAGACCCAGTACTTC
V gene: TRBV4-1; J gene: TRBJ2-2; clone size: -; CDR3 length: 18; D gene: TRBD1; CDR3 protein: CASSQGTGGSRWTGELFF; CDR3 DNA: TGCGCCAGCAGCCAAGGGACAGGGGGCAGTAGATGGACCGGGGAGCTGTTTTTT
V gene: TRBV6-4; J gene: TRBJ1-2; clone size: -; CDR3 length: 15; D gene: -; CDR3 protein: CASSDSLGAYYGYTF; CDR3 DNA: TGTGCCAGCAGTGACTCCCTGGGCGCTTACTATGGCTACACCTTC
V gene: TRBV11-2; J gene: TRBJ2-1; clone size: -; CDR3 length: 15; D gene: -; CDR3 protein: CASSISGYVYNEQFF; CDR3 DNA: TGTGCCAGCAGCATTAGCGGTTACGTCTACAATGAGCAGTTCTTC
V gene: TRBV5-6; J gene: TRBJ1-1; clone size: -; CDR3 length: 14; D gene: -; CDR3 protein: CASSLARVENEAFF; CDR3 DNA: TGTGCCAGCAGCTTGGCCCGGGTGGAGAATGAAGCTTTCTTT
V gene: TRBV27; J gene: TRBJ2-1; clone size: -; CDR3 length: 12; D gene: -; CDR3 protein: CASSLRRDEQFF; CDR3 DNA: TGTGCCAGCAGTTTAAGGCGGGATGAGCAGTTCTTC
V gene: TRBV5-8; J gene: TRBJ2-7; clone size: -; CDR3 length: 13; D gene: -; CDR3 protein: CASSLMSSYEQYF; CDR3 DNA: TGTGCCAGCAGCTTGATGAGCTCCTACGAGCAGTACTTC
V gene: TRBV7-6; J gene: TRBJ2-7; clone size: -; CDR3 length: 15; D gene: TRBD2; CDR3 protein: CASSSGGGGSYEQYF; CDR3 DNA: TGTGCCAGCAGCTCGGGGGGGGGTGGTTCCTACGAGCAGTACTTC
V gene: TRBV2; J gene: TRBJ1-2; clone size: -; CDR3 length: 16; D gene: -; CDR3 protein: CASSEGLGQGSGGYTF; CDR3 DNA: TGTGCCAGCAGTGAAGGGCTGGGTCAGGGATCGGGTGGCTACACCTTC